This T cell receptor (beta chain) was identified during a study of shared clonotypes between healthy human individuals. Looking at the study overall: The study used three CD4 naive, three CD4 memory, two CD8 naive and one CD8 memory plate per donor.

The CDR3 consists of 11 residues. J gave up 7 bases and V 7 bases, and 7 bases lay outside the gene matches. Germline-derived CDR1 and CDR2 are GTSNPN and SVGIG (reference sequence). The data were produced by immunoSEQ multiplex PCR, yet TCRdb's version contains in-frame clones alone and is incomplete. This sample has about 960,000 clones, with over 75% found just once. The receptor's source is a man between 18 and 35 years old in good health. J is TRBJ2-7 and V is TRBV30, with TRBD1 identical over 7 bases. Sequenced: memory CD4+ T cells sorted from blood. This sample's subset: CD45RA-negative fraction. For the CDR3, the DNA is TGTGCCTCGGGACAACAGGGGGAGCAGTACTTC. Its protein is CASGQQGEQYF. Supplemented by reference TRBV30 and TRBJ2-7, the full variable domain reads SQTIHQWPATLVQPVGSPLSLECTVEGTSNPNLYWYRQAAGRGLQLLFYSVGIGQISSEVPQNLSASRPQDRQFILSSKKLLLSDSGFYLCASGQQGEQYFGPGTRLTVT.